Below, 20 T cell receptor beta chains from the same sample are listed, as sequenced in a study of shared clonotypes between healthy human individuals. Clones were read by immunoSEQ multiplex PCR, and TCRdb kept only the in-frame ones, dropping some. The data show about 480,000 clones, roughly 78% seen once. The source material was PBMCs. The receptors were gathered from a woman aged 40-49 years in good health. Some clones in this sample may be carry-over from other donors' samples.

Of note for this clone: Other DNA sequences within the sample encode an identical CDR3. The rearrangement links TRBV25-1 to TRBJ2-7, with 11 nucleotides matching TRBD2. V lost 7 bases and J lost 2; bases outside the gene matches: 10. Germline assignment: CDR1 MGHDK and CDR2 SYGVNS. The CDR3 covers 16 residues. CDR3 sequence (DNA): TGTGCCAGCAATCCCCCCGGGACTAGCGGCACCTACGAGCAGTACTTC. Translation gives CASNPPGTSGTYEQYF.

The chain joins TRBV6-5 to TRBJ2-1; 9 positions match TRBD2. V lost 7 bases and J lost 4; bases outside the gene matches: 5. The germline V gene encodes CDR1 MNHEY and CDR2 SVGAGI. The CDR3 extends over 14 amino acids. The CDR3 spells CASTPAGGYNEQFF. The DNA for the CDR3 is TGTGCCAGCACACCAGCGGGAGGTTACAATGAGCAGTTCTTC.

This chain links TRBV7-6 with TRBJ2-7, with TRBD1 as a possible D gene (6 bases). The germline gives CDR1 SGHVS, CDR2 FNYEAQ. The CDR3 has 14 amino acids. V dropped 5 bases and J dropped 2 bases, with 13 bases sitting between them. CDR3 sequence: CASSPRTVTYEQYF. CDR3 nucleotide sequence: TGTGCCAGCAGCCCGAGGACAGTTACCTACGAGCAGTACTTC.

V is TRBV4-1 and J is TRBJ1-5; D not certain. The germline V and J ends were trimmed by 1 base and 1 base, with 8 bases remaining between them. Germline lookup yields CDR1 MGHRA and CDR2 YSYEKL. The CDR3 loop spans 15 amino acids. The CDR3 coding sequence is TGCGCCAGCAGCCAAGCAGAGGCGAGCAATCAGCCCCAGCATTTT. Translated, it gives CASSQAEASNQPQHF.

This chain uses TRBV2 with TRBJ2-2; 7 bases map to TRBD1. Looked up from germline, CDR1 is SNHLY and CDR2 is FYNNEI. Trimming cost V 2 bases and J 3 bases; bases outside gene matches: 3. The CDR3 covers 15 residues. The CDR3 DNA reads TGTGCCAGCAGTGAAAACAGGGGCCACACCGGGGAGCTGTTTTTT. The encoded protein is CASSENRGHTGELFF.

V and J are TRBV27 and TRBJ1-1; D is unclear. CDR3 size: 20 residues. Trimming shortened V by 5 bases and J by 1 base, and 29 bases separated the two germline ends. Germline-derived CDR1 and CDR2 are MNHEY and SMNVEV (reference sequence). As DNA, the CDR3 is TGTGCCAGCAGTACAACCCCCCATTCGGACCCTAATGCAAGGAACACTGAAGCTTTCTTT. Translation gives CASSTTPHSDPNARNTEAFF.

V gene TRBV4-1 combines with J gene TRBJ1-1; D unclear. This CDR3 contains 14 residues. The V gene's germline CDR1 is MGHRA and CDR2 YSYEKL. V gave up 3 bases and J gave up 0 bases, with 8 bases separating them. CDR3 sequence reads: CASSHLSLNTEAFF. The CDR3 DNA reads TGCGCCAGCAGCCATTTATCCTTGAACACTGAAGCTTTCTTT.

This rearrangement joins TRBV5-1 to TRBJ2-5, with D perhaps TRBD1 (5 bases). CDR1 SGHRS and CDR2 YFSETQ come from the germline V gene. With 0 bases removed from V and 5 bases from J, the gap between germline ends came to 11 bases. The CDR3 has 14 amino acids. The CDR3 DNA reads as TGCGCCAGCAGCTTGGGCCGAGCAGGGGAGACCCAGTACTTC. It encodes CASSLGRAGETQYF.

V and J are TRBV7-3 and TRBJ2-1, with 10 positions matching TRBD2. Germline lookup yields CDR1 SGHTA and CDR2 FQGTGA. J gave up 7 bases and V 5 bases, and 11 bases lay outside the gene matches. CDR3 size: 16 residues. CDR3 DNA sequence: TGTGCCAGCAGCCCCGGTGTAGCGGGAGGCCAAAATGAGCAGTTCTTC. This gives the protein CASSPGVAGGQNEQFF.

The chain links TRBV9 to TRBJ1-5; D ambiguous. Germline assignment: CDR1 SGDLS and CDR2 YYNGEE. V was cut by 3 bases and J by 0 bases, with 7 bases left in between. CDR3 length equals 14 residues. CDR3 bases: TGTGCCAGCAGCGCCGGGGTTAGCAATCAGCCCCAGCATTTT. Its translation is CASSAGVSNQPQHF.

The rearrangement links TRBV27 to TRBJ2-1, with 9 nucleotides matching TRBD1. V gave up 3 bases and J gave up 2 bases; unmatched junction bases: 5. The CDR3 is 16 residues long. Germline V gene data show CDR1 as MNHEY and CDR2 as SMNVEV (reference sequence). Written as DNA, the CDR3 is TGTGCCAGCAGTTTCCAAGGACAGGGGACCTACAATGAGCAGTTCTTC. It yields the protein CASSFQGQGTYNEQFF.

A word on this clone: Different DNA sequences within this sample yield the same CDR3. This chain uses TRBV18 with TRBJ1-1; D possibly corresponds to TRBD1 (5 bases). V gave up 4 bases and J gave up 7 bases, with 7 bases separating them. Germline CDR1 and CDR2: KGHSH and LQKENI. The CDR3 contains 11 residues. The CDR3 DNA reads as TGTGCCAGCTCACGAGACAGTGAAGCTTTCTTT. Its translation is CASSRDSEAFF.

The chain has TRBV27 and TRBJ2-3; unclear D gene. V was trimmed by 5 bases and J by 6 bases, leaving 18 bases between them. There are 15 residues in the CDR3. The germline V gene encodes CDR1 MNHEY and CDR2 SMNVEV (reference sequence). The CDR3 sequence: CASSLPGPRTDTQYF. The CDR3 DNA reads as TGTGCCAGCAGTCTGCCGGGCCCAAGAACGGATACGCAGTATTTT.

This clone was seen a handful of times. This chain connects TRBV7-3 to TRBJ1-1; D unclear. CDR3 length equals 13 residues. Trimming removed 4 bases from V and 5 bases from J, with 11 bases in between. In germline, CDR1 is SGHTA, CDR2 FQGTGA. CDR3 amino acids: CASSSVGRTEAFF. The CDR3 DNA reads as TGTGCCAGCAGCTCGGTCGGGAGAACTGAAGCTTTCTTT.

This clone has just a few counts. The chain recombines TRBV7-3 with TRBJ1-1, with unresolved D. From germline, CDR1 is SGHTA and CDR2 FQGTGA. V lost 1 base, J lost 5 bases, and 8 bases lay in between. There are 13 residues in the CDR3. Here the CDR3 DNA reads TGTGCCAGCAGCTTAAGGAGGGATACTGAAGCTTTCTTT. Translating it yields CASSLRRDTEAFF. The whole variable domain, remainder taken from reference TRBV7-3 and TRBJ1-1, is GAGVSQTPSNKVTEKGKYVELRCDPISGHTALYWYRQSLGQGPEFLIYFQGTGAADDSGLPNDRFFAVRPEGSVSTLKIQRTERGDSAVYLCASSLRRDTEAFFGQGTRLTVV.

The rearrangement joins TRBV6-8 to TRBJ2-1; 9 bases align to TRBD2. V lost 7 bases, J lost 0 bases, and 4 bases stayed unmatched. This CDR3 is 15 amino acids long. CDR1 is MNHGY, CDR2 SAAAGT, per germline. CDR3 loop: CASNDSGSSYNEQFF. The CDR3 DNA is TGTGCCAGCAACGATAGCGGGAGCTCCTACAATGAGCAGTTCTTC.

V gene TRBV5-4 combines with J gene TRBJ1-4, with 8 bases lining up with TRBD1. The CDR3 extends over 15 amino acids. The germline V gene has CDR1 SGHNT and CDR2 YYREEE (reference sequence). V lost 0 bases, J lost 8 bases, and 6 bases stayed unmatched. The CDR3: CASSLAGQGGEKLFF. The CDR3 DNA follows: TGTGCCAGCAGCTTGGCCGGACAGGGTGGCGAAAAACTGTTTTTT.

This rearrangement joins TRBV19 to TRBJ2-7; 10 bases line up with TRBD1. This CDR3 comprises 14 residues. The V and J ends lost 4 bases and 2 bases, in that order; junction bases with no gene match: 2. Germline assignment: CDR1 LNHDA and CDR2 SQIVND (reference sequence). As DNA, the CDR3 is TGTGCCAGTAGTACCGGGACAGGGGCCTACGAGCAGTACTTC. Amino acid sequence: CASSTGTGAYEQYF.

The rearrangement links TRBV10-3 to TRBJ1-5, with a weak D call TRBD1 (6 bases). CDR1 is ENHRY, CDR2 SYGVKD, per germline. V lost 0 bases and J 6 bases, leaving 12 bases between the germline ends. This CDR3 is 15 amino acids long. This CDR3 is CAISESRQGSQPQHF. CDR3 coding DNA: TGTGCCATCAGTGAGTCCAGGCAGGGGAGTCAGCCCCAGCATTTT.

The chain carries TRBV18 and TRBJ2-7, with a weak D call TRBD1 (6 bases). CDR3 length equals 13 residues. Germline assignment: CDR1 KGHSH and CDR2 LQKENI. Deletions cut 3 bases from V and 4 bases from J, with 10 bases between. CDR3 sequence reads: CASSPAGEYEQYF. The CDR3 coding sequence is TGTGCCAGCTCACCGGCAGGGGAGTACGAGCAGTACTTC.